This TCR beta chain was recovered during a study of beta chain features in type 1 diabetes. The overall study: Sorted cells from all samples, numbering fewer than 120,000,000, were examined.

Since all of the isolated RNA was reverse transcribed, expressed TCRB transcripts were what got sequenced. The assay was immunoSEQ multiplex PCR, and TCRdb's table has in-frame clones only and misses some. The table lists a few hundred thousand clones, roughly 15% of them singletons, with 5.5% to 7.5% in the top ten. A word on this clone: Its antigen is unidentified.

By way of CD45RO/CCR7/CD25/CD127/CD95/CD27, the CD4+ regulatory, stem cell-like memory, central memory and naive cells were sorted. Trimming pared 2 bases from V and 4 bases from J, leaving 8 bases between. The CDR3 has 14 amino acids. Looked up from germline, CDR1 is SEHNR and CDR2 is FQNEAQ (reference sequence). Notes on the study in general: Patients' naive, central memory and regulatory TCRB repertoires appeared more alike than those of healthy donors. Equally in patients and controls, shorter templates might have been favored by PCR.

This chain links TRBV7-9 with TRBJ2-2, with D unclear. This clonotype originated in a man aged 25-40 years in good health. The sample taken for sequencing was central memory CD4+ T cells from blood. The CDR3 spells CASSLRVATGELFF. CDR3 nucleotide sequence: TGTGCCAGCAGCTTACGGGTAGCCACCGGGGAGCTGTTTTTT.